This T cell receptor (beta chain) was sequenced for a study of T cells in Graves' hyperthyroidism and ophthalmopathy. Study at large: Upon initial diagnosis and before any treatment, peripheral blood was collected.

This clonotype was seen at least ten times. Antigen specificity is unknown. Germline V gene lookup returns CDR1 LGHDT and CDR2 YNNKEL (reference sequence). This CDR3 contains 16 residues. Trimming removed 4 bases at V and 2 bases at J, with 17 bases between. Amplification of TCR beta CDR3 regions was performed using RNA transcripts as template. The HTBI set primed first-round TCR CDR3 RT-PCR. TCRdb redid the calling of the multiplex PCR reads with MiXCR, one entry per CDR3 protein. The table has about 58,000 distinct CDR3 sequences, around 48% seen once. Patients were excluded because of uncontrolled infection, other autoimmune disease, pregnancy or lactation. Each diagnosis drew on symptoms, thyroxine, TRAb, thyroid ultrasound and orbital computed tomography findings. Broader study findings: Most clonotypes that expanded in the thyroid above 0.001 also showed up in blood.

This TCR came from a woman in her twenties or thirties with Graves' ophthalmopathy. Sequencing was done on a sample of blood. This rearrangement joins TRBV3-1 to TRBJ2-5; no clear D gene. This CDR3 is CASSPTIGKSQETQYF. The CDR3 DNA follows: TGTGCCAGCAGCCCCACAATAGGAAAATCACAAGAGACCCAGTACTTC.